This T cell receptor (beta chain) was documented in a study of regulatory T cells in long-lasting Graves disease. Study-level results: Study was limited to peripheral blood, excluding thyroid tissue.

Germline V lookup: CDR1 GTSNPN, CDR2 SVGIG (reference sequence). The CDR3 length is 10 residues. The V end was cut by 6 bases, the J end by 5 bases, with 7 bases between. This clonotype was observed a handful of times. Its antigen is currently unknown. Time point here: persistent/refractory GD, antithyroid drugs over 5 years with positive TRAb. Construction of the TCR library relied on RNA isolated from PBMCs. Researchers made TCR beta libraries by using iRepertoire HTBI primers and running Arm-PCR on CDR3 regions. Study processing details: The identification of 50 to 65 TRBV and approximately 15 TRBJ segments was made across samples. One entry per CDR3 protein, called by TCRdb with MiXCR from the multiplex PCR reads. TCRdb's processing, not the authors' own work, is the source of the V and J calls. The repertoire holds more than 350,000 distinct CDR3 sequences, around 20% seen once, with approximately 14% in the top ten.

The sample was peripheral blood mononuclear cells (PBMCs), taken when the disease was refractory, from a patient treated with antithyroid drugs. The chain carries TRBV30 and TRBJ1-1; D call uncertain. The sequence was collected from a female donor with Graves disease. The CDR3 coding sequence is TGTGCCTGCATAAGAACTGAAGCTTTCTTT. This sequence encodes CACIRTEAFF.